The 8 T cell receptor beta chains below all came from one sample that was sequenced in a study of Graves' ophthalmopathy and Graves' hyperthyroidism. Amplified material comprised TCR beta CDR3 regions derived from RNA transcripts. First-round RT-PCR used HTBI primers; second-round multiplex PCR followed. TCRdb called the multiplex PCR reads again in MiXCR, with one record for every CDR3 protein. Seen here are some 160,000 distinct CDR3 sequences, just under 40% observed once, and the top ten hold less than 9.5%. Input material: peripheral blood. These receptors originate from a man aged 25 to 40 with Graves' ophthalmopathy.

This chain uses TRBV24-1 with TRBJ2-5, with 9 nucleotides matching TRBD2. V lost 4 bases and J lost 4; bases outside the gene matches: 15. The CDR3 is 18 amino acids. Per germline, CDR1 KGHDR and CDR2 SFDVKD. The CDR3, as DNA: TGTGCCACCAGTGACCAAGGTCCAGCGGGAGGTTATTTAGAGACCCAGTACTTC. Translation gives CATSDQGPAGGYLETQYF.

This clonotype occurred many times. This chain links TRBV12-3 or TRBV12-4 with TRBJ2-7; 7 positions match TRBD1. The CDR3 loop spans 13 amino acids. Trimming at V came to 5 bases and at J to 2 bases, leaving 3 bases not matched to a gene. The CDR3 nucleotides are TGTGCCAGCAGTGATGGGACAGCCTACGAGCAGTACTTC. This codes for CASSDGTAYEQYF.

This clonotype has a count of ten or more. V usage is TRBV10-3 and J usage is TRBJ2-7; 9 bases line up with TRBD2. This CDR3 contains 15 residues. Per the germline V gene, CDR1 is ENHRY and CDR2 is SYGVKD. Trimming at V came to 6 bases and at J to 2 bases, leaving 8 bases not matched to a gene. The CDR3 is CAISSGASGTYEQYF. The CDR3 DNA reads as TGTGCCATCAGCTCCGGGGCTAGCGGGACCTACGAGCAGTACTTC.

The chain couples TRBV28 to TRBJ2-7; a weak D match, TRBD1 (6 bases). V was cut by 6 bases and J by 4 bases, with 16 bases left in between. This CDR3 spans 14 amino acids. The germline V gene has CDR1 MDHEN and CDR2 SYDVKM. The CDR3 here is CASRYTGHLYEQYF. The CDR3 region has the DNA TGTGCCAGCAGGTACACGGGACACCTATACGAGCAGTACTTC.

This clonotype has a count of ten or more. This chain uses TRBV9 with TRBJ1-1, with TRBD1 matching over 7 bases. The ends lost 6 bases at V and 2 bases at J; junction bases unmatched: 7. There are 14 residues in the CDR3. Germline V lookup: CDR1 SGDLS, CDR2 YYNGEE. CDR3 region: CASNRGGRNTEAFF. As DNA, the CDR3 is TGTGCCAGCAACAGGGGAGGGCGAAACACTGAAGCTTTCTTT.

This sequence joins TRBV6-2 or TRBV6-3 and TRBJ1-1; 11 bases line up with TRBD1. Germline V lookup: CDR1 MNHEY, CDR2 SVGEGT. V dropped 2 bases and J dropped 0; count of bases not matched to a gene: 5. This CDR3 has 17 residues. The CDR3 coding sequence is TGTGCCAGCAGTTACAAGGACAGGGGGCTCTTGAACACTGAAGCTTTCTTT. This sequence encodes CASSYKDRGLLNTEAFF.

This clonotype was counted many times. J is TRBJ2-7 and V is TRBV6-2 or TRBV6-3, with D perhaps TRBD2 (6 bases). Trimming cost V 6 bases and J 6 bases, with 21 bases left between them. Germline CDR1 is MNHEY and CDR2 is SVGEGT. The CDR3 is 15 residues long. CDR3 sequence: CASRARDGGFSEQYF. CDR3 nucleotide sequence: TGTGCCAGCAGGGCCCGGGACGGGGGTTTTTCCGAGCAGTACTTC.

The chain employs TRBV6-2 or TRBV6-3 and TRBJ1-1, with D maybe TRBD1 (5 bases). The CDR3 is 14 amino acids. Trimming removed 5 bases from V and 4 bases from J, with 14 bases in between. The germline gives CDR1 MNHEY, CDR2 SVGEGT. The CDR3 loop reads CASSPAGGFTEAFF. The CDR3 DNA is TGTGCCAGCAGTCCCGCCGGGGGTTTCACTGAAGCTTTCTTT.